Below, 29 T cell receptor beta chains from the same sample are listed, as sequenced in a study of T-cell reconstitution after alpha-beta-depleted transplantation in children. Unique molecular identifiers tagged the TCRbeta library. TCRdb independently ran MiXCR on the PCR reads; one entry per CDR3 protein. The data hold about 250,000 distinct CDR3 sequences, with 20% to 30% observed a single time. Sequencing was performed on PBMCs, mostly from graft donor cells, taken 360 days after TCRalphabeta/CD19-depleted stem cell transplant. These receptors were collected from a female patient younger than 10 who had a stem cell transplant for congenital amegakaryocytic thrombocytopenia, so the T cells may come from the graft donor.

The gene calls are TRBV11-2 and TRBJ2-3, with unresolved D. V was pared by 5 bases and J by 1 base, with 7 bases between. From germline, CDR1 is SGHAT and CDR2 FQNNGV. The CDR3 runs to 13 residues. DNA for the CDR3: TGTGCCAGCAGCCCCAAGGGCACAGATACGCAGTATTTT. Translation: CASSPKGTDTQYF.

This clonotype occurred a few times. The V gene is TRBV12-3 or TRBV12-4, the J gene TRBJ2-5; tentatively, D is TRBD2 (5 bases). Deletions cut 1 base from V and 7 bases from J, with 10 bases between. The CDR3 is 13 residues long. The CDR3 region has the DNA TGTGCCAGCAGTTTAGAGGCTGAGGGGACCCAGTACTTC. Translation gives CASSLEAEGTQYF.

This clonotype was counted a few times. CDR3 sequence: CSVGQRGTLHF. The DNA of the CDR3 is TGCAGCGTTGGACAGAGGGGGACCCTCCACTTT. The J gene is TRBJ1-6, the V gene TRBV29-1, with a weak D call TRBD1 (6 bases). The CDR3 has 11 amino acids. V lost 4 bases, J lost 14 bases, and 12 bases lay in between. Germline V CDR1 and CDR2: SQVTM, ANQGSEA.

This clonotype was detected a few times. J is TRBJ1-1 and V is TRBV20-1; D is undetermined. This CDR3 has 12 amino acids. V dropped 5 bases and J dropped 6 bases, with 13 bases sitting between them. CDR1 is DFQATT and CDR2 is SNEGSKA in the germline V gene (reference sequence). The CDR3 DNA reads TGCAGTGCTTCACGGACCGCCTCTGAAGCTTTCTTT. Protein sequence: CSASRTASEAFF.

CDR3 nucleotide sequence: TGTGCCAGCAGCTTGGTAGGTTTTGGGACAGGGCGGTCGGAAGAGACCCAGTACTTC. As protein: CASSLVGFGTGRSEETQYF. The rearrangement joins TRBV5-6 to TRBJ2-5; 9 bases map to TRBD1. The CDR3 length is 19 residues. J gave up 3 bases and V 0 bases, and 15 bases lay outside the gene matches. In germline, CDR1 is SGHDT, CDR2 YYEEEE.

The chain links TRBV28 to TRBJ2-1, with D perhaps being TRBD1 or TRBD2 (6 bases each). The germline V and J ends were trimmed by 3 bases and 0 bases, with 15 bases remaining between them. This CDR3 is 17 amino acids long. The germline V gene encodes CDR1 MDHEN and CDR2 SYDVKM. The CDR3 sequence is CASSFRRGPSSYNEQFF. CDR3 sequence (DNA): TGTGCCAGCAGTTTTCGACGGGGGCCCAGCTCCTACAATGAGCAGTTCTTC.

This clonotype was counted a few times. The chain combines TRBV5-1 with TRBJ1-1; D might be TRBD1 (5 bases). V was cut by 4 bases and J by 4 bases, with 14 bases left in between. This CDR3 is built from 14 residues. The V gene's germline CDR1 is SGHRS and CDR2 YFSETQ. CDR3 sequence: CASSGGRVVTEAFF. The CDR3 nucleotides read TGCGCCAGCAGCGGGGGACGGGTGGTCACTGAAGCTTTCTTT.

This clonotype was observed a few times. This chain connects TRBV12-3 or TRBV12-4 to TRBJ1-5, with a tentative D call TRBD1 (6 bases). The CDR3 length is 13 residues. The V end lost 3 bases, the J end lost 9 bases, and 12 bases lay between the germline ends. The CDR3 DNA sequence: TGTGCCAGCAGTTTTAGGGGGTATGGGCCCCAGCATTTT. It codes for CASSFRGYGPQHF.

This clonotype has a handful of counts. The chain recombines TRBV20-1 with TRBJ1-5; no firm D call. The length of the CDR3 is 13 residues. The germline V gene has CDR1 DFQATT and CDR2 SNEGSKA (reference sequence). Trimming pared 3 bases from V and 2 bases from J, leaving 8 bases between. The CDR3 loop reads CSASPLRNQPQHF. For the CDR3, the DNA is TGCAGTGCTAGCCCCCTTCGCAATCAGCCCCAGCATTTT.

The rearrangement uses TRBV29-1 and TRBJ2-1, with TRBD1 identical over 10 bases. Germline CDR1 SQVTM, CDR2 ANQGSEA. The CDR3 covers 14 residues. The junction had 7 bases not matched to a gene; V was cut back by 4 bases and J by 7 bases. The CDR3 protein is CSVGLGQGWNEQFF. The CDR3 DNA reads TGCAGCGTTGGTCTGGGACAGGGGTGGAATGAGCAGTTCTTC.

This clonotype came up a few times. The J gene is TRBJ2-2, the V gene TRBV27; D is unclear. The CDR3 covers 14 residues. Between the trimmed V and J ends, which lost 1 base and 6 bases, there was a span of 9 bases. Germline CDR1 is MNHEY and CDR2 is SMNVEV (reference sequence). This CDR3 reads CASSLFNGSGELFF. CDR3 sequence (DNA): TGTGCCAGCAGTTTATTTAACGGTTCCGGGGAGCTGTTTTTT.

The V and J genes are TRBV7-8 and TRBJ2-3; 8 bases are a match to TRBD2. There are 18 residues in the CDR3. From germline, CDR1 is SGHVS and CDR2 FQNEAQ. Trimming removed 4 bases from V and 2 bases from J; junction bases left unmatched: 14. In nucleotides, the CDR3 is TGTGCCAGCAGCTCCCCCGGGGGCGGGGGGATTACCACAGATACGCAGTATTTT. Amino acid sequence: CASSSPGGGGITTDTQYF.

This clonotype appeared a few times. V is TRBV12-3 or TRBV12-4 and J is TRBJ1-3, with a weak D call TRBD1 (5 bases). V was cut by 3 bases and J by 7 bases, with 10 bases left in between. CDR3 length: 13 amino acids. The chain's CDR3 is CASSFRRENTIYF. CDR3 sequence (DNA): TGTGCCAGCAGTTTTCGCAGGGAGAACACCATATATTTT.

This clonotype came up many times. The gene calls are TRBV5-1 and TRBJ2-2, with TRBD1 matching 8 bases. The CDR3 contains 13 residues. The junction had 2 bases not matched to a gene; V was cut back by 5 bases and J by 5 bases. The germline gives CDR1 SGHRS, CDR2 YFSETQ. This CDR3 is CASRWTGTGELFF. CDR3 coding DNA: TGCGCCAGCAGATGGACAGGGACCGGGGAGCTGTTTTTT. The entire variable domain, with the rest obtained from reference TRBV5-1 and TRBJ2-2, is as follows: KAGVTQTPRYLIKTRGQQVTLSCSPISGHRSVSWYQQTPGQGLQFLFEYFSETQRNKGNFPGRFSGRQFSNSRSEMNVSTLELGDSALYLCASRWTGTGELFFGEGSRLTVL.

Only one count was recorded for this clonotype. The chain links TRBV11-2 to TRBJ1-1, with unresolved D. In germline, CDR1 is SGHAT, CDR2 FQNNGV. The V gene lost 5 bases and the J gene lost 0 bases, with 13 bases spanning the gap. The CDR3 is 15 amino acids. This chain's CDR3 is CASSNTDGMNTEAFF. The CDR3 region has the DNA TGTGCCAGCAGCAACACGGACGGCATGAACACTGAAGCTTTCTTT.

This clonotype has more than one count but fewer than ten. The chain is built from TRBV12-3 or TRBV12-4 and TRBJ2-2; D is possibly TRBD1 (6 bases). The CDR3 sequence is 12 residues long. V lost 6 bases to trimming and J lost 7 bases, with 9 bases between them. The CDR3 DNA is TGTGCCAGCAGACCGACAGGCGGGGAGCTGTTTTTT. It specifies CASRPTGGELFF.

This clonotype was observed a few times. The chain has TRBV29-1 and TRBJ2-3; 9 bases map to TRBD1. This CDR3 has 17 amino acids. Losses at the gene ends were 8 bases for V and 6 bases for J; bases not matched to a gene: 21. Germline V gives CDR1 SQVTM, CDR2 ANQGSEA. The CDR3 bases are TGCAGCTCGGGACAGGGTGGGAGAGCGGGGTTTTTGGATACGCAGTATTTT. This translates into CSSGQGGRAGFLDTQYF.

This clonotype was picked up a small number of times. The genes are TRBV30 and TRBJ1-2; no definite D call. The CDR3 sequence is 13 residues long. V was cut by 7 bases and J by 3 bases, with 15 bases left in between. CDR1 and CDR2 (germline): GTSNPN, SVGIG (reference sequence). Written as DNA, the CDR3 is TGTGCCTTCAGGACGCCCGGTCACTATGGCTACACCTTC. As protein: CAFRTPGHYGYTF.

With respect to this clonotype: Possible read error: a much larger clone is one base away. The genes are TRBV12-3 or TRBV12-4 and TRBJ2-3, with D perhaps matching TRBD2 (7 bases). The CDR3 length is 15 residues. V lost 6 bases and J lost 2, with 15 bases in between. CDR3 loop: CASSPRGAVTDTQYF. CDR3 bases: TGTGCCAGCAGCCCCCGGGGGGCCGTCACAGATACGCAGTATTTT.

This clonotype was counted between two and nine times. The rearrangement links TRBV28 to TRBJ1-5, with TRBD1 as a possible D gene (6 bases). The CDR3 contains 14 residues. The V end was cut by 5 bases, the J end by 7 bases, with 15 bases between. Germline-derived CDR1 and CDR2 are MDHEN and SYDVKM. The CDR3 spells CASSPVQGSQPQHF. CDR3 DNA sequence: TGTGCCAGCAGTCCAGTACAGGGATCCCAGCCCCAGCATTTT.

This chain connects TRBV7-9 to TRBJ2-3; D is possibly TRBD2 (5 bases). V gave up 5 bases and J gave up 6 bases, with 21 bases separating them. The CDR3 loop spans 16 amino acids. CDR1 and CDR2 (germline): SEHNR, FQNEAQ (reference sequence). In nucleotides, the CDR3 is TGTGCCAGCAGCCCGCGGGTTGTGGAGTGGAGTGATACGCAGTATTTT. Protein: CASSPRVVEWSDTQYF.

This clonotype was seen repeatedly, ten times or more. The CDR3 DNA reads TGTGCCAGCAGTTCGACCGGATCTAGCGGGAGTTTCGCAGATACGCAGTATTTT. The encoded protein is CASSSTGSSGSFADTQYF. This sequence joins TRBV27 and TRBJ2-3, with 10 bases aligning to TRBD2. The length of the CDR3 is 18 residues. Germline values: CDR1 MNHEY, CDR2 SMNVEV (reference sequence). Germline trimming cut 4 bases from V and 4 bases from J; bases unmatched to any gene: 14.

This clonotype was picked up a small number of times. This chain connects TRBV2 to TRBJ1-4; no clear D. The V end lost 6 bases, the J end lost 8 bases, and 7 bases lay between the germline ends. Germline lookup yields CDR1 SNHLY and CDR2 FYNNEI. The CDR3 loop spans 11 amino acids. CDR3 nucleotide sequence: TGTGCCAGCAGGCGGCACGAAAAACTGTTTTTT. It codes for CASRRHEKLFF.

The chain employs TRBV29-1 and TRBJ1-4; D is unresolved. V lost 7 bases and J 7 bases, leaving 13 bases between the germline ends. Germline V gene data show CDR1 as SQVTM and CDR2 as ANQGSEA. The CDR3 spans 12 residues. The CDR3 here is CSALDFAEKLFF. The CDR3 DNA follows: TGCAGCGCTTTGGACTTTGCTGAAAAACTGTTTTTT.

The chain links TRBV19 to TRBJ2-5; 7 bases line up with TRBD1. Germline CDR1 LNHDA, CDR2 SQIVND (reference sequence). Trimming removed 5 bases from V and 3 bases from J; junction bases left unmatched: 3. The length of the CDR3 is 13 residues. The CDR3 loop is CASSSDREETQYF. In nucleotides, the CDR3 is TGTGCCAGTAGTTCCGACAGGGAAGAGACCCAGTACTTC.

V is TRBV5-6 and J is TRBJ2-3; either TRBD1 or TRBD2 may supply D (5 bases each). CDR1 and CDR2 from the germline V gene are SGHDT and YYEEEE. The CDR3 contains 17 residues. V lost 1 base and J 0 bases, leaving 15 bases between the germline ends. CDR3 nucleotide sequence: TGTGCCAGCAGCTTGATGCGTGGGGGTCGCAGCACAGATACGCAGTATTTT. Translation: CASSLMRGGRSTDTQYF. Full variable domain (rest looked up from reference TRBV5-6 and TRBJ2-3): DAGVTQSPTHLIKTRGQQVTLRCSPKSGHDTVSWYQQALGQGPQFIFQYYEEEERQRGNFPDRFSGHQFPNYSSELNVNALLLGDSALYLCASSLMRGGRSTDTQYFGPGTRLTVL.

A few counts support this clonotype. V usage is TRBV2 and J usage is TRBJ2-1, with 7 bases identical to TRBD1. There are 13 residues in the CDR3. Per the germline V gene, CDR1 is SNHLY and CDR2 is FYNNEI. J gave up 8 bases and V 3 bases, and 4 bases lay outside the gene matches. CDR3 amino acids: CASSDTQGHEQFF. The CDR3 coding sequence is TGTGCCAGCAGTGACACACAGGGGCATGAGCAGTTCTTC. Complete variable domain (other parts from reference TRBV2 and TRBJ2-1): EPEVTQTPSHQVTQMGQEVILRCVPISNHLYFYWYRQILGQKVEFLVSFYNNEISEKSEIFDDQFSVERPDGSNFTLKIRSTKLEDSAMYFCASSDTQGHEQFFGPGTRLTVL.

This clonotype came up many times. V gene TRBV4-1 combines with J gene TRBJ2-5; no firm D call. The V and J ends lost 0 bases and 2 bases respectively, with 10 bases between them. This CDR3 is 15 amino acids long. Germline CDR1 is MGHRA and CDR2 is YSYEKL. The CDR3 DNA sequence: TGCGCCAGCAGCCAAGATCCGGCCAGGCAAGAGACCCAGTACTTC. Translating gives CASSQDPARQETQYF.

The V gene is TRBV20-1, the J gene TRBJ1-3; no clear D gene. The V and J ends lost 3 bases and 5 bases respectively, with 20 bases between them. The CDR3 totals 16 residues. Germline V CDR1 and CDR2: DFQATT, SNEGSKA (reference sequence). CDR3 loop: CSASPRFRWDRNTIYF. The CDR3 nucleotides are TGCAGTGCTAGTCCCCGGTTTAGGTGGGATCGAAACACCATATATTTT.